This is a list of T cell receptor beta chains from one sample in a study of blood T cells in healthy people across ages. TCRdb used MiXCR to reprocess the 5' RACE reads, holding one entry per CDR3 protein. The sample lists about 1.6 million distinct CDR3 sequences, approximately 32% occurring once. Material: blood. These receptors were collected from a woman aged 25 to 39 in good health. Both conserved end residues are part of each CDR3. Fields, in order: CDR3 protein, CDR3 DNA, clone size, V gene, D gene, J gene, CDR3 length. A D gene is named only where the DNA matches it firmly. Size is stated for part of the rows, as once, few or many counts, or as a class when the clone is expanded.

CDR3: CASSLAGQRAFF
DNA: TGTGCCAGTAGTCTAGCTGGACAGCGAGCTTTCTTT
size: .
V: TRBV19
D: .
J: TRBJ1-1
length: 12

CDR3: CASSSDRVEGEQFF
DNA: TGTGCCAGCAGCTCTGACAGGGTGGAGGGTGAGCAGTTCTTC
size: .
V: TRBV7-9
D: .
J: TRBJ2-1
length: 14

CDR3: CASSLEGRAREQFF
DNA: TGCGCCAGCAGCTTGGAGGGACGAGCGCGAGAGCAGTTCTTC
size: .
V: TRBV5-1
D: .
J: TRBJ2-1
length: 14

CDR3: CATSKGPGQGYYGYTF
DNA: TGTGCCACCAGCAAGGGGCCGGGACAGGGATATTATGGCTACACCTTC
size: .
V: TRBV15
D: TRBD1
J: TRBJ1-2
length: 16

CDR3: CSATPRALQGPQHF
DNA: TGCAGTGCTACACCCCGGGCCCTGCAAGGGCCCCAGCATTTT
size: .
V: TRBV20-1
D: .
J: TRBJ1-5
length: 14

CDR3: CASSLGTAGGYEQYF
DNA: TGTGCCAGCAGCTTAGGGACAGCGGGGGGCTACGAGCAGTACTTC
size: .
V: TRBV7-3
D: TRBD2
J: TRBJ2-7
length: 15

CDR3: CASSQVIWEYEQYF
DNA: TGCGCCAGCAGCCAAGTGATTTGGGAGTACGAGCAGTACTTC
size: many
V: TRBV4-1
D: .
J: TRBJ2-7
length: 14

CDR3: CASSYDRLVKNIQYF
DNA: TGTGCCAGCAGTTACGACAGGCTAGTAAAAAACATTCAGTACTTC
size: .
V: TRBV12-3/TRBV12-4
D: .
J: TRBJ2-4
length: 15

CDR3: CASLGTSGKSYNEQFF
DNA: TGTGCCAGCCTGGGGACTAGCGGGAAGTCCTACAATGAGCAGTTCTTC
size: .
V: TRBV28
D: TRBD2
J: TRBJ2-1
length: 16

CDR3: CASSLSGYNTDTQYF
DNA: TGCGCCAGCAGCTTGAGCGGCTACAACACAGATACGCAGTATTTT
size: few
V: TRBV5-1
D: .
J: TRBJ2-3
length: 15